This T cell receptor beta chain emerged from a study of blood T cells in healthy people across ages. A J-beta primer mix and a sample-barcoded 5' primer were used in a second PCR of about 7 to 12 cycles. TCRdb re-analysed the 5' RACE reads in MiXCR, keeping a single row per CDR3 protein. The sample lists 380,000 or so distinct CDR3 sequences, roughly half occurring once. With regard to this clonotype: Its antigen is unknown.

Study-wide results and limits: In long-lived donors, naive CD4+ cell counts and diversity exceeded those of aged donors. Diversity of TCR beta correlated strongly with naive T cell percentage.

Source material: blood. This sequence was found in a man between 60 and 75 years old in good health.

In nucleotides, the CDR3 is TGCGCCAGCAGCCAAGGGGGGGCGGGATTTTACAATGAGCAGTACTTC. Its translation: CASSQGGAGFYNEQYF. The V call is TRBV4-1, the J call TRBJ2-7; D may correspond to TRBD1 or TRBD2 (6 bases each). CDR1 is MGHRA and CDR2 is YSYEKL in the germline V gene. V lost 1 base and J lost 7, with 20 bases in between. The CDR3 covers 16 residues.